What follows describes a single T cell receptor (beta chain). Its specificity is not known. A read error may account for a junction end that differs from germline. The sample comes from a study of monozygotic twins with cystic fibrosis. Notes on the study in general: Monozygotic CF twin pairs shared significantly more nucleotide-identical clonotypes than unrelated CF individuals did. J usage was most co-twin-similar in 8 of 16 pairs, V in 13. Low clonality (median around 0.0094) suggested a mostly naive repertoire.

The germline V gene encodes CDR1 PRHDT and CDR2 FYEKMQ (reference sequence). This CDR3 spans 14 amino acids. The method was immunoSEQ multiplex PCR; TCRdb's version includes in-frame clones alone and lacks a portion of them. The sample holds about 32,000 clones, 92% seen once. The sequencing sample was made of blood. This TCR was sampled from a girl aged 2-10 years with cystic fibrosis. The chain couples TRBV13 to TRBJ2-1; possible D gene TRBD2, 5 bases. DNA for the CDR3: TGTGCCAGCAGCCTAGGAGAGACTAATGCTGAGCAGTTCTTC. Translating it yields CASSLGETNAEQFF.